This entry is about one T cell receptor (beta chain). Its antigen is currently unknown. This sample was included in a study of T cell responses to AZD1222 COVID-19 vaccine. General study results and limits: Most donors were white British, females outnumbered males, and clonal diversity was possibly underestimated. At baseline, seropositivity was found in only six or seven AZD1222 recipients.

Per the germline V gene, CDR1 is SGHRS and CDR2 is YFSETQ. This CDR3 contains 13 residues. Trimming stripped 7 bases from V and 1 base from J, with 12 bases between. Profiling relied on immunoSEQ multiplex PCR, and the TCRdb table lists in-frame clones only, not all of them. The table has tens of thousands of clones, more than 70% seen once. The gene calls are TRBV5-1 and TRBJ2-7, with TRBD1 as a possible D gene (6 bases). Here the sequenced sample was peripheral blood, taken on day 0 of AZD1222 vaccination. This clonotype originated in an adult in good health. The CDR3 nucleotides are TGCGCCAGCGCGCTACAGGGATCCTACGAGCAGTACTTC. Protein sequence: CASALQGSYEQYF.